Sequencing of this T cell receptor (beta chain) was carried out in a study of cytomegalovirus exposure and HLA in healthy donors. Study results and limitations: Sequencing probably produced one cluster of sequence variants that were highly shared.

Comment on this clone: Antigen: not known.

Nominal health characterized the donors when sampled, though unrecorded immune exposures were likely. Trimming cost V 8 bases and J 2 bases; bases outside gene matches: 3. Germline V gene data show CDR1 as SNHLY and CDR2 as FYNNEI. CDR3 length: 12 amino acids. With 60 Vbeta and 13 Jbeta primers, the PCR was carried out. The data were produced by immunoSEQ multiplex PCR, yet TCRdb's version contains in-frame clones alone and is incomplete. The table records some 200,000 clones, approximately 79% of them present only once. The rearrangement links TRBV2 to TRBJ2-7; 7 nucleotides match TRBD1. The source material was PBMCs. The receptor's source is a man in his forties in good health and CMV-seropositive. The CDR3 coding sequence is TGTGCCAGCTTAGACAGGGCCTACGAGCAGTACTTC. It yields the protein CASLDRAYEQYF.